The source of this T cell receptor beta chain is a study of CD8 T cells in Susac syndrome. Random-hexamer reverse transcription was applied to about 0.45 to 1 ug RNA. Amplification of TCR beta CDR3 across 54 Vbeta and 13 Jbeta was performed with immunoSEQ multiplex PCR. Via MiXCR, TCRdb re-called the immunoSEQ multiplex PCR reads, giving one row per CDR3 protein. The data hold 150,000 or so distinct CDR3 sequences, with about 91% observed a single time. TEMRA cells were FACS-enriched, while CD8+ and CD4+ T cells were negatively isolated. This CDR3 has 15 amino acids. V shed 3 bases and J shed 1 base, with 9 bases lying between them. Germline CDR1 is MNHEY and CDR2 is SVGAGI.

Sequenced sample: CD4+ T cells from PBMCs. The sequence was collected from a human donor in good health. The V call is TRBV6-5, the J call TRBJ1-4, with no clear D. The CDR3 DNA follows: TGTGCCAGCAGTTATAGCCTTGGAACTAATGAAAAACTGTTTTTT. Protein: CASSYSLGTNEKLFF.